Following are 11 T cell receptor beta chains from one sample sequenced in a study of PD-1 blockade in classical Hodgkin lymphoma. Using immunoSEQ multiplex PCR, the repertoire was profiled, and TCRdb retains in-frame clones only, with some absent. The table includes around 60,000 clones, under 95% detected once. Time point noted: cycle 4 day 1 (C4D1), after less than seven weeks of nivolumab. Each of the patients experienced relapse following autologous stem cell transplantation, and their brentuximab vedotin exposure differed. The material was peripheral blood mononuclear cells (PBMCs), obtained before the fourth cycle of nivolumab. The source of these receptors is a human donor with classical Hodgkin lymphoma.

This chain uses TRBV18 with TRBJ2-1; maybe TRBD2 (5 bases). Germline loops: CDR1 KGHSH, CDR2 LQKENI. The CDR3 contains 13 residues. V lost 3 bases and J 15 bases, leaving 18 bases between the germline ends. CDR3 sequence reads: CASSPGPNRGRFF. DNA of the CDR3: TGTGCCAGCTCACCCGGCCCCAACCGGGGTCGGTTCTTC.

As DNA, the CDR3 is TGTGCCTGGGGAACCGGGGAGGAGACCCAGTACTTC. Protein sequence: CAWGTGEETQYF. The chain joins TRBV30 to TRBJ2-5; D possibly corresponds to TRBD2 (5 bases). CDR1 and CDR2 (germline): GTSNPN, SVGIG (reference sequence). With 5 bases removed from V and 5 bases from J, the gap between germline ends came to 12 bases. This CDR3 has 12 amino acids.

This clone was detected only once. The gene calls are TRBV7-9 and TRBJ1-4, with D unclear. The CDR3 has 13 amino acids. Trimming removed 0 bases from V and 5 bases from J, with 4 bases in between. Germline-derived CDR1 and CDR2 are SEHNR and FQNEAQ (reference sequence). The CDR3 DNA is TGTGCCAGCAGCTTAGCCCTCAATGAAAAACTGTTTTTT. Its protein product is CASSLALNEKLFF.

The chain combines TRBV11-1 with TRBJ2-1; D remains unclear. Deletions cut 4 bases from V and 9 bases from J, with 10 bases between. The germline V gene has CDR1 SGHAT and CDR2 FQDESV (reference sequence). This CDR3 is 12 amino acids long. CDR3 region: CASSYGLGEQFF. The CDR3 coding sequence is TGTGCCAGCAGCTATGGGCTTGGTGAGCAGTTCTTC.

This chain connects TRBV20-1 to TRBJ2-7, with 9 bases lining up with TRBD1. The CDR3 runs to 11 residues. Trimming cost V 6 bases and J 5 bases; bases outside gene matches: 2. Per germline, CDR1 DFQATT and CDR2 SNEGSKA (reference sequence). The CDR3 nucleotides read TGCAGTGCCGGGACAGGGAACGAGCAGTACTTC. This encodes CSAGTGNEQYF.

This chain's CDR3 is CASTSLGKVGDEQFF. CDR3 sequence (DNA): TGTGCCAGCACCTCCCTTGGGAAAGTGGGGGATGAGCAGTTCTTC. V is TRBV2 and J is TRBJ2-1, with D perhaps given as TRBD1 or TRBD2 (5 bases each). Germline loops: CDR1 SNHLY, CDR2 FYNNEI. This CDR3 has 15 residues. V lost 7 bases, J lost 8 bases, and 21 bases lay in between.

This chain links TRBV2 with TRBJ1-4; TRBD1 aligns across 11 bases. V shed 6 bases and J 8 bases; nucleotides not matched to a gene: 5. Per the germline V gene, CDR1 is SNHLY and CDR2 is FYNNEI. The CDR3 runs 14 residues. CDR3 protein: CASSPGQGVEKLFF. Here the CDR3 DNA reads TGTGCCAGCAGCCCGGGACAGGGGGTCGAAAAACTGTTTTTT.

The J gene is TRBJ1-3, the V gene TRBV15; D remains unclear. The germline V and J ends were trimmed by 0 bases and 0 bases, with 9 bases remaining between them. Germline V gives CDR1 LNHNV, CDR2 YYDKDF (reference sequence). The CDR3 totals 16 residues. The CDR3 coding sequence is TGTGCCACCAGCAGAGATTTCAAAGCCTCTGGAAACACCATATATTTT. Protein sequence: CATSRDFKASGNTIYF.

The V gene is TRBV10-3, the J gene TRBJ1-2, with D unclear. The germline V gene encodes CDR1 ENHRY and CDR2 SYGVKD. The CDR3 spans 13 residues. V lost 10 bases and J 6 bases, leaving 18 bases between the germline ends. The CDR3 DNA reads TGTGCCACAAGATCGGGATCTAATCATGGCTACACCTTC. It codes for CATRSGSNHGYTF.

The chain links TRBV28 to TRBJ2-3; 10 nucleotides align to TRBD2. Per germline, CDR1 MDHEN and CDR2 SYDVKM. J lost 6 bases, V lost 2 bases, and 11 bases had no gene match. CDR3 size: 17 residues. DNA for the CDR3: TGTGCCAGCAGTTTACCCAGGACTAGCGGTCACGCGGATACGCAGTATTTT. Translating it yields CASSLPRTSGHADTQYF. The full variable domain, with the rest looked up from reference TRBV28 and TRBJ2-3, is DVKVTQSSRYLVKRTGEKVFLECVQDMDHENMFWYRQDPGLGLRLIYFSYDVKMKEKGDIPEGYSVSREKKERFSLILESASTNQTSMYLCASSLPRTSGHADTQYFGPGTRLTVL.

V is TRBV7-9 and J is TRBJ2-7; D perhaps matches TRBD1 (5 bases). The CDR3 is 16 amino acids. Deletions cut 8 bases from V and 0 bases from J, with 20 bases between. CDR1 is SEHNR and CDR2 is FQNEAQ in the germline V gene (reference sequence). The CDR3 region is CASVDSDKGSSYEQYF. In nucleotides, the CDR3 is TGTGCCAGCGTCGATTCCGACAAGGGGTCCTCCTACGAGCAGTACTTC.